These 19 T cell receptor beta chains originate from one sample sequenced in a study of T cells expressing NK-cell markers (dated by TCRdb to about 2020). Library creation used 5' RACE. The listed sequencing device is Illumina HiSeq 2000. Reads reprocessed by TCRdb are summarized as one entry per CDR3 protein sequence, and DNA is absent. The sample table records roughly 150,000 distinct CDR3 sequences. The top ten clones comprise about 19% of the sample. The sequencing sample was made of blood T cells: a sorted CD56 or NKG2C T cell subset, CD4+ or CD8+ T cells, or bulk PBMC T cells (not recorded which). These receptors were taken from a man aged 18-70 years in good health.

The CDR3 sequence is CASSSPPGQGLAGELFF. This chain joins TRBV7-9 and TRBJ2-2; TCRdb calls TRBD1, which cannot be checked without DNA. The germline V gene has CDR1 SEHNR and CDR2 FQNEAQ (reference sequence). The CDR3 length is 17 residues.

This rearrangement joins TRBV5-6 to TRBJ1-2. The CDR3 runs to 16 residues. In germline, CDR1 is SGHDT, CDR2 YYEEEE. CDR3 residues: CASSRTEEEANYGYTF. Combining the CDR3 with reference TRBV5-6 and TRBJ1-2 gives the whole variable domain DAGVTQSPTHLIKTRGQQVTLRCSPKSGHDTVSWYQQALGQGPQFIFQYYEEEERQRGNFPDRFSGHQFPNYSSELNVNALLLGDSALYLCASSRTEEEANYGYTFGSGTRLTVV.

The chain employs TRBV5-1 and TRBJ2-1; TCRdb proposes TRBD1, but this gene call is untestable without DNA. Germline CDR1 SGHRS, CDR2 YFSETQ. CDR3 size: 20 residues. This CDR3 is CASSLALRDRAPDSYNEQFF.

The rearrangement links TRBV20-1 to TRBJ1-2; checking the TCRdb D call of TRBD1 is not possible without DNA. The germline V gene encodes CDR1 DFQATT and CDR2 SNEGSKA (reference sequence). This CDR3 is 14 amino acids long. CDR3 loop: CSTRSDSSNYGYTF.

This chain joins TRBV3-1 and TRBJ1-2; TCRdb proposes TRBD1, but this gene call is untestable without DNA. There are 17 residues in the CDR3. CDR1 is LGHDT, CDR2 YNNKEL, per germline (reference sequence). The CDR3 region is CASSQVIGQAKSYGYTF.

V and J are TRBV5-1 and TRBJ2-5; TCRdb reports TRBD1, a call that lacks DNA to check it against. The CDR3 totals 17 residues. Germline values: CDR1 SGHRS, CDR2 YFSETQ. CDR3: CASSFLPTEGSQETQYF.

The CDR3 sequence is CASSLYASGTYEQYF. The V and J genes are TRBV5-1 and TRBJ2-7; lacking DNA, the TRBD2 call made by TCRdb goes unchecked. The germline V gene encodes CDR1 SGHRS and CDR2 YFSETQ. This CDR3 contains 15 residues.

V usage is TRBV5-6 and J usage is TRBJ2-4; the TCRdb D gene call, TRBD2, has no DNA to confirm it. CDR1 and CDR2 (germline): SGHDT, YYEEEE. This CDR3 region has 14 residues. The CDR3 sequence: CASSLGGGQNIQYF.

Here the CDR3 reads CASSFIQDANTGELFF. This chain joins TRBV5-6 and TRBJ2-2; TCRdb gives TRBD1 as the D gene, but with no DNA this cannot be confirmed. CDR3 size: 16 residues. Per germline, CDR1 SGHDT and CDR2 YYEEEE.

The chain couples TRBV9 to TRBJ2-3; the D call of TRBD1 rests on TCRdb alone, since no DNA is present to check it. The CDR3 loop spans 15 amino acids. Germline CDR1 is SGDLS and CDR2 is YYNGEE. CDR3 residues: CASSIGTGGKDTQYF.

CDR3 in amino acids: CASSPGHTIYGYTF. The rearrangement joins TRBV6-1 to TRBJ1-2; without DNA, the TCRdb call of TRBD1 cannot be checked. This CDR3 region has 14 residues. The germline CDR1 and CDR2 sequences are MNHNS and SASEGT.

The rearrangement joins TRBV18 to TRBJ2-6; TCRdb's D gene call, TRBD2, goes unchecked for lack of DNA. This CDR3 comprises 17 residues. Germline V lookup: CDR1 KGHSH, CDR2 LQKENI. CDR3 loop: CASSQLGSPLGANVLTF.

The chain recombines TRBV6-7 with TRBJ2-7; TCRdb selects TRBD1, and the lack of DNA leaves this call unchecked. Being an ORF, TRBV6-7 has a function that is uncertain. The CDR3 spans 14 residues. The CDR3 is CASSYWGPSYEQYF.

V is TRBV6-2 or TRBV6-3 and J is TRBJ2-7; TCRdb gives TRBD1 as the D gene, but with no DNA this cannot be confirmed. Germline V gene sequence: CDR1 MNHEY, CDR2 SVGEGT. The CDR3 runs to 15 residues. Here the CDR3 reads CASSSSSGGHYEQYF.

The chain has TRBV2 and TRBJ2-5; TCRdb's D call, TRBD1, is unchecked because there is no DNA. The CDR3 length is 16 residues. The germline V gene has CDR1 SNHLY and CDR2 FYNNEI. This CDR3 reads CASSEVGGQDQETQYF.

The chain links TRBV6-1 to TRBJ1-2; the D gene TCRdb calls, TRBD1, cannot be checked with no DNA. Per the germline V gene, CDR1 is MNHNS and CDR2 is SASEGT. The CDR3 extends over 16 amino acids. The CDR3 loop is CASSEGNRDHAYGYTF.

The chain combines TRBV6-1 with TRBJ1-2; the TRBD1 assignment by TCRdb is unverifiable without DNA. CDR3 length: 13 residues. Germline V lookup: CDR1 MNHNS, CDR2 SASEGT. The CDR3 loop is CASSLGQGNGYTF.

The genes are TRBV15 and TRBJ2-7; absent DNA, TCRdb's TRBD1 call cannot be checked. Per the germline V gene, CDR1 is LNHNV and CDR2 is YYDKDF (reference sequence). The CDR3 is 14 residues long. CDR3 sequence: CATSDPGVRFEQYF.

The V call is TRBV10-3, the J call TRBJ1-2; absent DNA, TCRdb's TRBD1 call cannot be checked. The CDR3 spans 12 residues. Germline V gives CDR1 ENHRY, CDR2 SYGVKD. The chain's CDR3 is CAISGGISGYTF.